This TCR beta chain originates from a study of cytomegalovirus exposure and HLA in healthy donors. As for the study in general: Unique TCRs from HLA-typed donors, approximately 80 million of them, were held in an early data release.

Study observations and caveats: Reportedly, TCR beta sequences accurately predicted HLA-A and HLA-B alleles in most subjects. In an earlier analysis, productive rearrangement rates for most beta V segments clustered near 87% or 30%.

As concerns this clone: Antigen: not known.

The primer mix had 60 Vbeta and 13 Jbeta primers. Profiled with immunoSEQ multiplex PCR; TCRdb holds only in-frame clones, not every one. The table lists about 77,000 clones, roughly four fifths of them singletons. Germline CDR1 reads GTSNPN; CDR2 reads SVGIG (reference sequence). There are 15 residues in the CDR3. Deletions cut 2 bases from V and 2 bases from J, with 15 bases between. The TCR was taken from a middle-aged man in good health and CMV-seronegative. Source material: PBMCs. The chain combines TRBV30 with TRBJ1-1; D not resolved. CDR3 protein: CAWSRTAFGNTEAFF. The CDR3 bases are TGTGCCTGGAGTCGTACAGCTTTTGGAAACACTGAAGCTTTCTTT.